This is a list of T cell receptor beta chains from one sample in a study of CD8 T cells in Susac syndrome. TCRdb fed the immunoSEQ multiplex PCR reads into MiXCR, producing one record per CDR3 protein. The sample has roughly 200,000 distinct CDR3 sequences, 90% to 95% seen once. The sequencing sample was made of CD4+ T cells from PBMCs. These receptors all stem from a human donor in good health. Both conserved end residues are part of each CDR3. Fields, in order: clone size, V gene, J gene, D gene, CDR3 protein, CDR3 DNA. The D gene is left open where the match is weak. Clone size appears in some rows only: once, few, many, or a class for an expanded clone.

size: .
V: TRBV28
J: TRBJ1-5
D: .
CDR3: CASWDNSNQPQHF
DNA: TGTGCCAGCTGGGACAATAGCAATCAGCCCCAGCATTTT

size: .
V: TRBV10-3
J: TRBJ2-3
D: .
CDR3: CAISEARRGTDTQYF
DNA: TGTGCCATCAGTGAGGCCCGGAGGGGCACAGATACGCAGTATTTT

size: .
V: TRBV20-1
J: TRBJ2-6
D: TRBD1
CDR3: CSARRQGASGANVLTF
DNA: TGCAGTGCTAGGAGGCAGGGGGCATCTGGGGCCAACGTCCTGACTTTC

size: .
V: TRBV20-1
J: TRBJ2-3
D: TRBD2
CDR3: CSALAGGSTDTQYF
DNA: TGCAGTGCTCTAGCGGGGGGGAGCACAGATACGCAGTATTTT

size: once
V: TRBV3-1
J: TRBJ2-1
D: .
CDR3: CASSLVFNNEQFF
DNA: TGTGCCAGCAGCCTCGTTTTCAACAATGAGCAGTTCTTC

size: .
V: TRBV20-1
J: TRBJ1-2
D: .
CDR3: CSASVARDYGYTF
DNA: TGCAGTGCTAGTGTGGCCAGGGACTATGGCTACACCTTC

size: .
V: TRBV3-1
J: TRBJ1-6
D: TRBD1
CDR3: CASSKEQGANSPLHF
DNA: TGTGCCAGCAGCAAAGAACAGGGGGCAAATTCACCCCTCCACTTT

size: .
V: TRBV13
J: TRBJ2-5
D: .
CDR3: CASSFRDETQYF
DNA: TGTGCCAGCAGCTTCAGGGACGAGACCCAGTACTTC

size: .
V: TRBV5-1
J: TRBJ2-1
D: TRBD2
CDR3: CASSFVRTSGTVGDEQFF
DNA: TGCGCCAGCAGCTTCGTTAGGACTAGCGGGACTGTTGGCGATGAGCAGTTCTTC

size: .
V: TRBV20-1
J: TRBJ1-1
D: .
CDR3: CSASSLQEMNTEAFF
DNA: TGCAGTGCTAGTTCTCTACAGGAGATGAACACTGAAGCTTTCTTT

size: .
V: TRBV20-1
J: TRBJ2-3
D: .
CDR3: CSARDPGQSFTDTQYF
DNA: TGCAGTGCTAGAGATCCAGGCCAGTCCTTCACAGATACGCAGTATTTT

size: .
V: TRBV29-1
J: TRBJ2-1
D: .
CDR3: CSGGLDLYNEQFF
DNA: TGCAGCGGCGGACTTGACCTCTACAATGAGCAGTTCTTC

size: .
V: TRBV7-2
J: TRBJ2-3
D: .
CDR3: CASRPLGGVTTDTQYF
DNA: TGTGCCAGCCGACCCCTAGGGGGGGTTACCACAGATACGCAGTATTTT

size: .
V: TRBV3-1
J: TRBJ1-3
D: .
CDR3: CASSQDISGGNTIYF
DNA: TGTGCCAGCAGCCAAGATATAAGTGGGGGAAACACCATATATTTT

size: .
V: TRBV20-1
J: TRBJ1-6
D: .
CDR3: CSASVASQPNSPLHF
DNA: TGCAGTGCCAGCGTGGCCAGCCAGCCCAATTCACCCCTCCACTTT

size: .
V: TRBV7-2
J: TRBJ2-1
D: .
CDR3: CASSLDLDPAYNEQFF
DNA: TGTGCCAGCAGCTTAGATTTGGACCCGGCCTACAATGAGCAGTTCTTC

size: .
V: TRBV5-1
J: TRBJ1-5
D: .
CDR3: CASRQELGGQPQHF
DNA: TGCGCCAGCAGGCAAGAACTCGGGGGTCAGCCCCAGCATTTT

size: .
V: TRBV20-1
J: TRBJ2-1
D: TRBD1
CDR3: CSASRAAGGYNEQFF
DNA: TGCAGTGCTAGTCGTGCGGCAGGGGGCTACAATGAGCAGTTCTTC

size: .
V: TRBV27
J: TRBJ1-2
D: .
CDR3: CASSSYRQDYGYTF
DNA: TGTGCCAGCAGTTCATATCGTCAAGACTATGGCTACACCTTC

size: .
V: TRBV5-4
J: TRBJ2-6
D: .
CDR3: CASRVQGKGYGANVLTF
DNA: TGTGCCAGCAGGGTCCAAGGGAAGGGATATGGGGCCAACGTCCTGACTTTC

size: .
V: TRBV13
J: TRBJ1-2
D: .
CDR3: CASSLGSYGYTF
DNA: TGTGCCAGCAGCTTAGGGAGCTATGGCTACACCTTC

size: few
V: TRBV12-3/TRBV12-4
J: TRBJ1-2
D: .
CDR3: CASSLGLGYGYTF
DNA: TGTGCCAGCAGTTTAGGTCTGGGGTATGGCTACACCTTC

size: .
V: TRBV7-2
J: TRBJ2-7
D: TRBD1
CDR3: CASSHGTGNEQYF
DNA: TGTGCCAGCAGCCACGGGACAGGGAACGAGCAGTACTTC